Listed here are 32 T cell receptor beta chains from one sample, sequenced in a study of blood T cell repertoires in COVID-19. TCRdb's table, derived via immunoSEQ multiplex PCR, lists solely in-frame clones and lacks some. The sample has about 73,000 clones, approximately 80% seen once. Material for sequencing was peripheral blood. The receptors were sampled from a woman aged 55-70 years with acute or convalescent COVID-19.

This chain links TRBV19 with TRBJ2-1, with a tentative D call TRBD1 (7 bases). The CDR3 has 16 residues. V gave up 7 bases and J gave up 2 bases, with 18 bases separating them. CDR1 and CDR2 (germline): LNHDA, SQIVND (reference sequence). For the CDR3, the DNA is TGTGCCAGTACTCCCCGTGGCGGGACAGCCTACAATGAGCAGTTCTTC. Encoded protein: CASTPRGGTAYNEQFF. The variable domain in full, completed from reference TRBV19 and TRBJ2-1, reads DGGITQSPKYLFRKEGQNVTLSCEQNLNHDAMYWYRQDPGQGLRLIYYSQIVNDFQKGDIAEGYSVSREKKESFPLTVTSAQKNPTAFYLCASTPRGGTAYNEQFFGPGTRLTVL.

The chain carries TRBV21-1 and TRBJ2-7; the D segment call TRBD2 is taken from the table without a DNA check. TRBV21-1 is a pseudogene segment. This CDR3 spans 18 amino acids. The CDR3 reads CASSPYSLDGKSSYEQYF. The CDR3 DNA sequence: TGTGCCAGCAGCCCATACTCTCTGGACGGGAAGAGCTCCTACGAGCAGTACTTC.

In this sample, this clone turned up once. J is TRBJ2-1 and V is TRBV2; a weak D match, TRBD2 (7 bases). Germline loops: CDR1 SNHLY, CDR2 FYNNEI. Trimming took off 11 bases at V and 5 bases at J, with 19 bases between the two ends. CDR3 length equals 14 residues. The chain's CDR3 is CAGQRGGANNEQFF. The CDR3 DNA sequence: TGTGCCGGCCAGAGGGGGGGAGCTAACAATGAGCAGTTCTTC.

The chain joins TRBV7-3 to TRBJ2-1; D might be TRBD2 (5 bases). Germline V CDR1 and CDR2: SGHTA, FQGTGA. The ends were cut back, 2 bases at V and 7 bases at J, with 21 bases in the middle. The CDR3 consists of 17 residues. The CDR3: CASSLGLTRELCNEQFF. CDR3 nucleotides: TGTGCCAGCAGCTTAGGCCTTACGAGGGAATTGTGTAATGAGCAGTTCTTC.

The rearrangement links TRBV29-1 to TRBJ2-5; 8 bases map to TRBD1. Trimming cost V 8 bases and J 1 base; bases outside gene matches: 3. The germline CDR1 and CDR2 sequences are SQVTM and ANQGSEA. There are 12 residues in the CDR3. Here the CDR3 DNA reads TGCAGCACAGGACAGGGCCAAGAGACCCAGTACTTC. This sequence encodes CSTGQGQETQYF.

The CDR3: CATGAGGLEPQHF. The CDR3 coding sequence is TGTGCCACCGGGGCAGGGGGCTTAGAGCCCCAGCATTTT. The rearrangement joins TRBV24-1 to TRBJ1-5, with 8 bases fitting TRBD1. Losses at the gene ends were 9 bases for V and 8 bases for J; bases not matched to a gene: 8. The CDR3 covers 13 residues. CDR1 and CDR2 from the germline V gene are KGHDR and SFDVKD.

The chain employs TRBV6-5 and TRBJ1-2; D ambiguous. Germline-derived CDR1 and CDR2 are MNHEY and SVGAGI. This CDR3 is 13 amino acids long. Deletions cut 6 bases from V and 4 bases from J, with 12 bases between. DNA for the CDR3: TGTGCCAGCAGCCCAAGTGAGGCCTATGGCTACACCTTC. Residues: CASSPSEAYGYTF.

This clone was observed once. The chain carries TRBV15 and TRBJ1-2, with D uncertain. This CDR3 has 15 amino acids. The germline gives CDR1 LNHNV, CDR2 YYDKDF (reference sequence). V was clipped by 0 bases and J by 8 bases, with 16 bases between them. The CDR3 protein is CATSRDPEGTWGYTF. The DNA of the CDR3 is TGTGCCACCAGCAGAGATCCCGAGGGAACGTGGGGCTACACCTTC.

This sequence joins TRBV5-8 and TRBJ1-5; 9 bases match TRBD1. This CDR3 has 15 amino acids. CDR1 is SGHTS and CDR2 is YDEGEE in the germline V gene. J lost 3 bases, V lost 9 bases, and 10 bases had no gene match. This CDR3 reads CATDPGQGFNQPQHF. CDR3 nucleotides: TGTGCCACCGATCCGGGACAGGGATTCAATCAGCCCCAGCATTTT.

By share, this clone counts as medium-sized. The rearrangement uses TRBV28 and TRBJ1-6; D is possibly TRBD1 (6 bases). Per the germline V gene, CDR1 is MDHEN and CDR2 is SYDVKM. This CDR3 comprises 15 residues. V was trimmed by 3 bases and J by 5 bases, leaving 11 bases between them. The CDR3 DNA is TGTGCCAGCAGTTTCGTTCGGACAGATAATTCACCCCTCCACTTT. Its translation: CASSFVRTDNSPLHF.

V usage is TRBV7-9 and J usage is TRBJ1-6; D is ambiguous. Trimming took 1 base from V and 11 from J, leaving 12 bases between them. CDR3 length: 14 residues. The germline CDR1 and CDR2 sequences are SEHNR and FQNEAQ (reference sequence). CDR3 loop: CASSLDMGSAPLHF. The CDR3 DNA follows: TGTGCCAGCAGCTTAGATATGGGCTCGGCACCCCTCCACTTT.

This clone was detected only once. The same CDR3 also results from other DNA sequences found in this sample. The rearrangement uses TRBV11-2 and TRBJ1-3, with no clear D. Germline V gene data show CDR1 as SGHAT and CDR2 as FQNNGV. The CDR3 totals 14 residues. V was clipped by 2 bases and J by 5 bases, with 10 bases between them. For the CDR3, the DNA is TGTGCCAGCAGCTTAAGTGTTTCTAGAAACACCATATATTTT. Protein product: CASSLSVSRNTIYF.

This chain uses TRBV4-1 with TRBJ2-1; maybe TRBD1 (5 bases). The CDR3 consists of 13 residues. The germline V gene encodes CDR1 MGHRA and CDR2 YSYEKL. The V end lost 4 bases, the J end lost 10 bases, and 14 bases lay between the germline ends. CDR3 in DNA: TGCGCCAGCAGCCCGACGAGCAGGGAAGAGCAGTTCTTC. Its protein is CASSPTSREEQFF.

V is TRBV16 and J is TRBJ2-1; 8 bases map to TRBD1. V shed 2 bases, J shed 9 bases, and the junction held 9 bases outside the gene matches. CDR3 length: 15 amino acids. CDR1 is KGHSY and CDR2 is FQNENV in the germline V gene. The CDR3 coding sequence is TGTGCCAGCAGCCAAAGGACAGGGCGTGCGGCTGAGCAGTTCTTC. It encodes CASSQRTGRAAEQFF.

The V and J genes are TRBV3-1 (or the pseudogene TRBV3-2) and TRBJ2-2; 7 nucleotides agree with TRBD2. V dropped 1 base and J dropped 4; count of bases not matched to a gene: 12. The CDR3 has 18 residues. Germline CDR1 and CDR2: LGHDT and YNNKEL (reference sequence). CDR3 region: CASSQGDQRGLITGELFF. CDR3 DNA: TGTGCCAGCAGCCAAGGGGATCAACGGGGACTAATCACCGGGGAGCTGTTTTTT.

This chain links TRBV6-2 or TRBV6-3 with TRBJ1-2; D is uncertain. V was trimmed by 4 bases and J by 3 bases, leaving 12 bases between them. The CDR3 sequence is 14 residues long. Germline assignment: CDR1 MNHEY and CDR2 SVGEGT. This chain's CDR3 is CASSFSPRDYGYTF. CDR3 bases: TGTGCCAGCAGTTTTTCCCCGCGGGACTATGGCTACACCTTC.

This chain uses TRBV5-1 with TRBJ2-1, with D possibly matching TRBD2 (7 bases). The CDR3 runs to 15 residues. Trimming removed 0 bases at V and 6 bases at J, with 13 bases between. Germline V CDR1 and CDR2: SGHRS, YFSETQ. The CDR3 sequence: CASSLARGRANEQFF. The CDR3, as DNA: TGCGCCAGCAGCTTGGCAAGGGGGAGGGCCAATGAGCAGTTCTTC.

V usage is TRBV7-9 and J usage is TRBJ1-3; the match to TRBD1 covers 9 bases. The germline CDR1 and CDR2 sequences are SEHNR and FQNEAQ (reference sequence). The junction had 10 bases not matched to a gene; V was cut back by 1 base and J by 3 bases. This CDR3 spans 18 amino acids. CDR3: CASSLEGTGNRRGNTIYF. The DNA for the CDR3 is TGTGCCAGCAGCTTAGAAGGGACAGGGAATAGACGTGGAAACACCATATATTTT.

The chain employs TRBV3-1 (or the pseudogene TRBV3-2) and TRBJ1-2; D call uncertain. Germline V gene lookup returns CDR1 LGHDT and CDR2 YNNKEL (reference sequence). V lost 6 bases, J lost 8 bases, and 16 bases lay in between. This CDR3 has 13 amino acids. The CDR3 coding sequence is TGTGCCAGCAGTGCTGGTGGGGAGAGGGGCTACACCTTC. Translated, it gives CASSAGGERGYTF.

This chain uses TRBV7-2 with TRBJ2-3; 12 bases are a match to TRBD2. The germline V gene encodes CDR1 SGHTA and CDR2 FQGNSA. J was trimmed by 1 base and V by 5 bases; bases with no gene match: 4. This CDR3 has 16 residues. The CDR3 region has the DNA TGTGCCAGCAGCGCTCTAGCGGGAGGGGGCACAGATACGCAGTATTTT. Encoded protein: CASSALAGGGTDTQYF.

Worth noting for this clone: Other DNA sequences in the same sample also yield this CDR3. The CDR3 spells CASSPPGQTYNEQFF. CDR3 in DNA: TGTGCCAGCAGCCCTCCGGGACAGACATACAATGAGCAGTTCTTC. The chain uses TRBV7-9 and TRBJ2-1; 7 positions match TRBD1. Unmatched junction bases numbered 8, after V lost 5 bases and J lost 4 bases. Germline V gene sequence: CDR1 SEHNR, CDR2 FQNEAQ (reference sequence). The CDR3 contains 15 residues. Variable domain in full (rest from reference TRBV7-9 and TRBJ2-1): DTGVSQNPRHKITKRGQNVTFRCDPISEHNRLYWYRQTLGQGPEFLTYFQNEAQLEKSRLLSDRFSAERPKGSFSTLEIQRTEQGDSAMYLCASSPPGQTYNEQFFGPGTRLTVL.

This rearrangement joins TRBV6-5 to TRBJ2-7, with a possible D match to TRBD2 (7 bases). CDR1 and CDR2 (germline): MNHEY, SVGAGI. The V end lost 11 bases, the J end lost 7 bases, and 24 bases lay between the germline ends. This CDR3 contains 14 residues. DNA of the CDR3: TGTGCCGCCGGGGGCGGGAGTAGCTATGGAGAGCAGTACTTC. Protein product: CAAGGGSSYGEQYF.

This CDR3 is CASSEGGANLNTEAFF. The CDR3 bases are TGTGCCAGCAGTGAAGGGGGCGCGAACTTGAACACTGAAGCTTTCTTT. The V and J genes are TRBV25-1 and TRBJ1-1; tentative D call: TRBD1 (6 bases). Germline V gene data show CDR1 as MGHDK and CDR2 as SYGVNS. V was trimmed by 2 bases and J by 0 bases, leaving 13 bases between them. CDR3 length: 16 residues.

The J gene is TRBJ2-7, the V gene TRBV6-5, with 10 bases lining up with TRBD1. This CDR3 contains 14 residues. Trimming removed 7 bases from V and 5 bases from J; junction bases left unmatched: 8. Germline values: CDR1 MNHEY, CDR2 SVGAGI. CDR3 in DNA: TGTGCCAGCACTCGGGACAGGGGCATGGACGAGCAGTACTTC. Translating gives CASTRDRGMDEQYF.

The J gene is TRBJ1-2, the V gene TRBV12-3 or TRBV12-4; D is unresolved. Trimming left V 2 bases short and J 8 bases short, with 9 bases between. The CDR3 extends over 12 amino acids. The CDR3 is CASSLSRSGYTF. CDR3 DNA sequence: TGTGCCAGCAGTTTAAGCAGGTCCGGCTACACCTTC.

The chain links TRBV2 to TRBJ1-2; D ambiguous. Trimming took off 7 bases at V and 4 bases at J, with 13 bases between the two ends. Germline V gene data show CDR1 as SNHLY and CDR2 as FYNNEI. The CDR3 totals 13 residues. Written as DNA, the CDR3 is TGTGCCAGCACAGTAGTACAGTCCTATGGCTACACCTTC. Its translation is CASTVVQSYGYTF. Looking up the rest from reference TRBV2 and TRBJ1-2 gives the full variable domain: EPEVTQTPSHQVTQMGQEVILRCVPISNHLYFYWYRQILGQKVEFLVSFYNNEISEKSEIFDDQFSVERPDGSNFTLKIRSTKLEDSAMYFCASTVVQSYGYTFGSGTRLTVV.

This clone was detected a few times. This chain links TRBV9 with TRBJ1-6; tentatively, D is TRBD1 (5 bases). The germline V and J ends were trimmed by 0 bases and 14 bases, with 12 bases remaining between them. CDR1 SGDLS and CDR2 YYNGEE come from the germline V gene. CDR3 size: 13 residues. The CDR3 here is CASSVDQGEALHF. Here the CDR3 DNA reads TGTGCCAGCAGCGTAGACCAGGGTGAGGCCCTCCACTTT.

This sequence joins TRBV7-2 and TRBJ2-2, with a weak D call TRBD1 (5 bases). This CDR3 comprises 18 residues. Trimming removed 2 bases from V and 2 bases from J, with 18 bases in between. Germline assignment: CDR1 SGHTA and CDR2 FQGNSA. For the CDR3, the DNA is TGTGCCAGCAGCTTACAAGTCAGGGTGTCCTCCAACACCGGGGAGCTGTTTTTT. It is translated as CASSLQVRVSSNTGELFF.

Written as DNA, the CDR3 is TGTGCCAGCAGTGCCCGGACATTTTCTGAGCAGTTCTTC. Amino acid sequence: CASSARTFSEQFF. The chain recombines TRBV12-3 or TRBV12-4 with TRBJ2-1, with D possibly matching TRBD1 (5 bases). Trimming cost V 5 bases and J 9 bases, with 14 bases left between them. This CDR3 is 13 amino acids long.

This clone was picked up one time. V gene TRBV10-1 combines with J gene TRBJ1-1; unclear D gene. Germline-derived CDR1 and CDR2 are WNHNN and SYGVQD (reference sequence). Trimming removed 0 bases at V and 4 bases at J, with 6 bases between. There are 13 residues in the CDR3. The CDR3: CASSESSPTEAFF. The CDR3 DNA is TGCGCCAGCAGTGAGTCGAGTCCCACTGAAGCTTTCTTT.

The chain couples TRBV3-1 (or the pseudogene TRBV3-2) to TRBJ1-5, with 9 bases fitting TRBD1. V was pared by 4 bases and J by 6 bases, with 4 bases of the junction left unmatched. The CDR3 spans 14 residues. Germline CDR1 reads LGHDT; CDR2 reads YNNKEL (reference sequence). CDR3 region: CASSPGTGSQPQHF. The CDR3 nucleotides read TGTGCCAGCAGCCCCGGGACAGGGAGTCAGCCCCAGCATTTT.

This clone was observed once. This chain connects TRBV11-2 to TRBJ1-3; TRBD1 is a possible D gene (6 bases). Germline assignment: CDR1 SGHAT and CDR2 FQNNGV. The CDR3 spans 14 residues. V lost 5 bases, J lost 0 bases, and 8 bases lay in between. The DNA of the CDR3 is TGTGCCAGCAGCCCAGGGGACTCTGGAAACACCATATATTTT. Amino acid sequence: CASSPGDSGNTIYF.